A selection of T cell receptor beta chains follows, all from one sample in a study of OX40 agonist ivuxolimab in advanced cancers. TCRdb's copy holds only in-frame clones and misses some; the assay was immunoSEQ multiplex PCR. The repertoire includes 60,000 to 85,000 clones, approximately 95% of them detected once, and about a fifth sits in the top ten. Here the sequenced sample was CD4+ or CD8+ T cells sorted from blood, taken in a trial of the OX40 agonist ivuxolimab. The receptor set was obtained from an adult with an advanced solid tumor such as melanoma, head and neck, liver or kidney cancer. Each CDR3 is given with its conserved first and last residue. D genes are given only for firm matches. Where a row states a size, it is once, few, many or the class of an expanded clone; other rows omit it.

>TRBJ2-3|.|TRBV9|.
TGTGCCAGCAGCGTAGGGGGGACCCCAGGAGATACGCAGTATTTT
CASSVGGTPGDTQYF
>TRBJ1-6|.|TRBV29-1|.
TGCAGCGTTGAAACCCCAGATTCACCCCTCCACTTT
CSVETPDSPLHF
>TRBJ1-1|.|TRBV5-4|once
TGTGCCAGCAGCTTGTATTCCTCTGAAGCTTTCTTT
CASSLYSSEAFF
>TRBJ2-1|TRBD2|TRBV7-2|.
TGTGCCAGCAGCCTAAGGGGACTAGCGGGGGGGCGCTACAATGAGCAGTTCTTC
CASSLRGLAGGRYNEQFF
>TRBJ2-5|TRBD1|TRBV29-1|.
TGCAGCGTGGGGACAGGTTTACAACTCGAAGAGACCCAGTACTTC
CSVGTGLQLEETQYF
>TRBJ2-7|TRBD1|TRBV5-1|.
TGCGCCAGCAGCTTGGAGGACAGGCCCTACGAGCAGTACTTC
CASSLEDRPYEQYF
>TRBJ2-1|.|TRBV12-5|.
TGTGCTAGTGGGGTACCCTCGTACAATGAGCAGTTCTTC
CASGVPSYNEQFF
>TRBJ1-2|.|TRBV7-9|.
TGTGCCAGCAGCTTAGGCCCCGGGGGCGGCTATGGCTACACCTTC
CASSLGPGGGYGYTF
>TRBJ2-1|TRBD2|TRBV4-1|.
TGCGCCAGCAGCCAAGATGCCGCTAGCGGGGGGAACAATGAGCAGTTCTTC
CASSQDAASGGNNEQFF
>TRBJ1-5|.|TRBV6-5|once
TGTGCCAGCAGTTTCGAAGAGGTTAGCAATCAGCCCCAGCATTTT
CASSFEEVSNQPQHF
>TRBJ1-1|.|TRBV19|.
TGTGCCACTTACGGGACGGGATATGAAGCTTTCTTT
CATYGTGYEAFF
>TRBJ1-5|.|TRBV9|.
TGTGCCAGCAGCCCCTACGATAATCAGCCCCAGCATTTT
CASSPYDNQPQHF
>TRBJ2-7|TRBD1|TRBV7-6|.
TGTGCCAGCAGCTTAGCGATCGGGACAGGGTACGAGCAGTACTTC
CASSLAIGTGYEQYF
>TRBJ2-7|.|TRBV6-6|.
TGTGCCAGCACCCTGGTTGCTTCCTACGAGCAGTACTTC
CASTLVASYEQYF
>TRBJ2-2|.|TRBV4-3|.
TGCGCCAGCAGCCAAGATCGGGGGGCGAGCACCGGGGAGCTGTTTTTT
CASSQDRGASTGELFF
>TRBJ2-3|TRBD2|TRBV7-2|.
TGTGCCAGCAGCCCTCTAGCGGGAGTGGGCACAGATACGCAGTATTTT
CASSPLAGVGTDTQYF
>TRBJ2-6|.|TRBV30|once
TGTGCCTGGAGTAGTGAGCCCTCTGGGGCCAACGTCCTGACTTTC
CAWSSEPSGANVLTF
>TRBJ2-7|.|TRBV19|once
TGTGCCAGTAGTAAAGCCGGGACACCCAGTTACGAGCAGTACTTC
CASSKAGTPSYEQYF
>TRBJ1-5|.|TRBV6-5|.
TGTGCCAGCAGCCCGAACCTTAATCAGCCCCAGCATTTT
CASSPNLNQPQHF
>TRBJ2-1|.|TRBV5-1|.
TGCGCCAGCAGCTTGGCCGGCAATGAGCAGTTCTTC
CASSLAGNEQFF
>TRBJ1-1|.|TRBV27|.
TGTGCCAGCAGTTCCCCGGGGACGGCGAACACTGAAGCTTTCTTT
CASSSPGTANTEAFF
>TRBJ1-1|TRBD1|TRBV7-2|.
TGTGCCAGCAGCCATGGGACAGGGGGGACTGAAGCTTTCTTT
CASSHGTGGTEAFF
>TRBJ1-2|.|TRBV4-1|.
TGCGCCAGCAGCCAAGACAGGGCTGACTATGGCTACACCTTC
CASSQDRADYGYTF
>TRBJ2-1|TRBD2|TRBV27|.
TGTGCCAGCAGCTCCACCCTTGGCGGGAGGGACAATGAGCAGTTCTTC
CASSSTLGGRDNEQFF
>TRBJ2-7|TRBD1|TRBV5-5|.
TGTGCCAGCAGCCGACCACTTACAGGGGGCGTCGGCTACGAGCAGTACTTC
CASSRPLTGGVGYEQYF
>TRBJ2-7|TRBD1|TRBV19|.
TGTGCCAGTAGTCCCAGACAGGGGGGATCCTACGAGCAGTACTTC
CASSPRQGGSYEQYF
>TRBJ1-3|.|TRBV27|.
TGTGCCAGCAAACAGGACTTTGGAAACACCATATATTTT
CASKQDFGNTIYF
>TRBJ1-2|.|TRBV4-1|once
TGCGCCAGCAGCCCTTCTGTGGGCGCATTAATTGGCTACACCTTC
CASSPSVGALIGYTF
>TRBJ2-7|TRBD1|TRBV19|.
TGTGCCAGTAGTGTCGGACAGGGCGGCATCGAGCAGTACTTC
CASSVGQGGIEQYF
>TRBJ2-3|.|TRBV7-9|.
TGTGCCAGCAGTGTGGAACTCAGTAACGCAGATACGCAGTATTTT
CASSVELSNADTQYF
>TRBJ2-7|.|TRBV5-6|.
TGTGCCAGCAGCTTCGAGCCAGGGACGTCCTACGAGCAGTACTTC
CASSFEPGTSYEQYF
>TRBJ1-2|TRBD1|TRBV7-6|.
TGTGCCAGCAGGCGGACAGGGGGCGGCTACACCTTC
CASRRTGGGYTF
>TRBJ2-7|TRBD1|TRBV5-4|.
TGTGCCAGCAGCATCGGACAGGGGGTCGACGAGCAGTACTTC
CASSIGQGVDEQYF
>TRBJ2-7|TRBD2|TRBV9|.
TGTGCCAGCAGCCACACTAGCGACTACGAGCAGTACTTC
CASSHTSDYEQYF
>TRBJ2-7|TRBD1|TRBV4-1|.
TGCGCCAGCAGCCAAGATGGGACAGGTATAGGCGAGCAGTACTTC
CASSQDGTGIGEQYF
>TRBJ2-3|.|TRBV9|once
TGTGCCAGCAGCGTAGCCGGGGACCCGAGCACAGATACGCAGTATTTT
CASSVAGDPSTDTQYF
>TRBJ1-5|.|TRBV7-9|.
TGTGCCAGCCGGAAGACGGGCGATAGCAATCAGCCCCAGCATTTT
CASRKTGDSNQPQHF
>TRBJ1-6|.|TRBV4-1|.
TGCGCCAGCAGCCCCATCCGGACAGAGTCACCCCTCCACTTT
CASSPIRTESPLHF
>TRBJ2-7|.|TRBV4-1|once
TGCGCCAGCAGCCAAGAATCAGGAGCCTACGAGCAGTACTTC
CASSQESGAYEQYF
>TRBJ1-5|.|TRBV5-5|.
TGTGCCAGCAGTTTGTGGGATCAGCCCCAGCATTTT
CASSLWDQPQHF
>TRBJ2-3|TRBD2|TRBV29-1|.
TGCAGCGTTGACCCCCGCGGGGCTAGCGGGGAGTCAGATACGCAGTATTTT
CSVDPRGASGESDTQYF
>TRBJ2-7|.|TRBV29-1|.
TGCAGCGCTCTCGGGTCATCCTACGAGCAGTACTTC
CSALGSSYEQYF
>TRBJ2-1|.|TRBV9|once
TGTGCCAGCAGCGTTTCGGGGGCTTTTTCGTACAATGAGCAGTTCTTC
CASSVSGAFSYNEQFF
>TRBJ1-1|TRBD1|TRBV11-2|.
TGTGCCAGCAGCCCCCGACAGGGGCTGAACACTGAAGCTTTCTTT
CASSPRQGLNTEAFF
>TRBJ1-1|.|TRBV9|few
TGTGCCAGCACCGACGGAGGGAACACTGAAGCTTTCTTT
CASTDGGNTEAFF
>TRBJ1-5|.|TRBV4-3|.
TGCGCCAGCAGCCAAGAGGTAGGGGGGGGCTCTCAGCCCCAGCATTTT
CASSQEVGGGSQPQHF
>TRBJ1-5|.|TRBV27|.
TGTGCCAGCAGTTCCCTCTCTCCTATTAGCAATCAGCCCCAGCATTTT
CASSSLSPISNQPQHF
>TRBJ2-5|TRBD1|TRBV9|.
TGTGCCAGCAGCGGTGAATGGGACAGGGGTGGAATGGACCAAGAGACCCAGTACTTC
CASSGEWDRGGMDQETQYF
>TRBJ2-7|.|TRBV27|.
TGTGCCAGCAGTTTATCCCGCAATCACTACGAGCAGTACTTC
CASSLSRNHYEQYF
>TRBJ2-2|TRBD2|TRBV11-2|.
TGTGCCAGCGGAATAGCGGGGGGGCCGACCGGGGAGCTGTTTTTT
CASGIAGGPTGELFF
>TRBJ1-1|.|TRBV9|.
TGTGCCAGCAGCGCGACGAACACTGAAGCTTTCTTT
CASSATNTEAFF
>TRBJ1-1|.|TRBV5-8|.
TGTGCCAGCAGCCTGATGACGGTGGAAGCTTTCTTT
CASSLMTVEAFF
>TRBJ1-1|TRBD1|TRBV6-1|.
TGTGCCAGCAGTGGATTTCCCGGGGACAGGGGGCGGACTGAAGCTTTCTTT
CASSGFPGDRGRTEAFF
>TRBJ2-1|.|TRBV11-1|.
TGTGCCAGCAGCTTAAGCAGTGAGCAGTTCTTC
CASSLSSEQFF